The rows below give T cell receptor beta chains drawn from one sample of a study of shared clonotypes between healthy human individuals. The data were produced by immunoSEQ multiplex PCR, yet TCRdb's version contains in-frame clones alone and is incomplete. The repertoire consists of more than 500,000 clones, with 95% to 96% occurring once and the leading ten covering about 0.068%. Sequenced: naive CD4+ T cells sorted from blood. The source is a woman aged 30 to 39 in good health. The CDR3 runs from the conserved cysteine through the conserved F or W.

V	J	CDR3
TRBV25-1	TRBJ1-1	CASTQDPNTEAFF
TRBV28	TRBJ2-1	CASSFSRQGGGHNEQFF
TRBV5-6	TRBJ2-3	CASSLAPTDTQYF
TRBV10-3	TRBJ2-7	CAISPGTSGRAYEQYF
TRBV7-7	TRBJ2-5	CASSLGGLAGGPETQYF
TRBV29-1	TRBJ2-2	CSVIRTSGSTGELFF
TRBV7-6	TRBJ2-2	CASSLGGGGAGELFF
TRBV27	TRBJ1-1	CASSNLGSMNTEAFF
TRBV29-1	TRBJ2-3	CSVEVIRRPGDTQYF
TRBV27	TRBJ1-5	CASSLEGSNQPQHF
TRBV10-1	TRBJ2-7	CASSRGLVYEQYF
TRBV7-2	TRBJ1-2	CASSSSDRVPIYGYTF
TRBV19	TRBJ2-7	CASREGLAGYYEQYF
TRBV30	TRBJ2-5	CAWSGNGQETQYF
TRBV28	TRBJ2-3	CASRGGLAGEVDTQYF
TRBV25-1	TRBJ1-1	CASRKGTVNTEAFF
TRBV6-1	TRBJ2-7	CASSEARQGNYEQYF
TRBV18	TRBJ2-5	CASSPVMAGVGETQYF
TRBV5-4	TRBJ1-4	CASGRQGGANNEKLFF
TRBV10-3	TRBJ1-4	CAIQGGFEEKLFF
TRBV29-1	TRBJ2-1	CSVGASGSQRQFF
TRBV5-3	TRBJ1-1	CARMIGLLNTEAFF
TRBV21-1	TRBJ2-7	CASSKTTSGSSYEQYF
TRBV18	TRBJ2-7	CASSPVMTGTGGYEQYF
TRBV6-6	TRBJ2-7	CASSYGTGTYEQYF
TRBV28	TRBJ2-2	CASSAAGANTGELFF
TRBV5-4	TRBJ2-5	CASSLRGETQYF
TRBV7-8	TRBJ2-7	CASSFGKGRDRGVFYEQYF
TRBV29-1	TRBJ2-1	CSVEGKHNEQFF
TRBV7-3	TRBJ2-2	CASSLTSATDLTGELFF
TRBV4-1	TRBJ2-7	CASSQDPGGLANYEQYF
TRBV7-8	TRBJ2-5	CASSRAREGPLETQYF
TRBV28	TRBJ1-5	CASSSPLGNHQPQHF
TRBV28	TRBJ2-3	CASRPYLRGTPRTDTQYF
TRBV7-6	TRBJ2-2	CASSPRIKPNTGELFF
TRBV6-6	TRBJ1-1	CASSPAGGATEAFF
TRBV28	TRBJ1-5	CASTRRGTGRQPQHF
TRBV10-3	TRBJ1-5	CATDKTGGVQPQHF
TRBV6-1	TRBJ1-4	CASSAGTGNEKLFF
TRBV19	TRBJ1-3	CASLLNSGNTIYF
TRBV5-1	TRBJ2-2	CASSLAGVGTGELFF
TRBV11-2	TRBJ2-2	CASSSLRGRTGELFF
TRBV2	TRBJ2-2	CASSVRNTGELFF
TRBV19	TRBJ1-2	CASSTGTGNGYTF
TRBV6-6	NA	CASQAEGASYEQYF
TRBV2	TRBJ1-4	CASSDAVGVDEKLFF
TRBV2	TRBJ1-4	CASSVDTGTLNEKLFF
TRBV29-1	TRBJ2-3	CSVTPGQGLTDTQYF
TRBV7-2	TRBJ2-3	CASSLSGLSGSTDTQYF
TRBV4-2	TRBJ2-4	CASSQSLAGGPWDIQYF
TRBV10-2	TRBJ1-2	CASSETVSNYGYTF
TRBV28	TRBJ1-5	CASSLGVRGGHF
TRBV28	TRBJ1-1	CASGQVAGRSRNTEAFF
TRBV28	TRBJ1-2	CASSLVLPTYGYTF